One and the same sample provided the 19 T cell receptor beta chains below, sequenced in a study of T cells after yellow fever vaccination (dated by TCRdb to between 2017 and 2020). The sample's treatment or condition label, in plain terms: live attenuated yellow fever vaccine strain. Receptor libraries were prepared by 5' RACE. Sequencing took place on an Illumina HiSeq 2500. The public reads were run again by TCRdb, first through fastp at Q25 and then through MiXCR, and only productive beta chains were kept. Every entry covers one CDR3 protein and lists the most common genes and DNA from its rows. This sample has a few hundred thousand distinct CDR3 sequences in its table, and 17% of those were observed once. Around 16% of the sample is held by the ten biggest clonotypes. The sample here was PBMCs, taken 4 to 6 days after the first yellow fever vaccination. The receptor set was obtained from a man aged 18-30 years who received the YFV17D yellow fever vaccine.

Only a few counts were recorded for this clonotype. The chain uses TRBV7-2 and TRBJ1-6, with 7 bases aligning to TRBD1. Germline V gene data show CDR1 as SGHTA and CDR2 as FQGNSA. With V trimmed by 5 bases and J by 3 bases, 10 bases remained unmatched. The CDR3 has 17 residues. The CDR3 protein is CASSRRRGDSYNSPLHF. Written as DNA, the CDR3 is TGTGCCAGCAGCCGAAGAAGAGGGGACAGCTATAATTCACCCCTCCACTTT.

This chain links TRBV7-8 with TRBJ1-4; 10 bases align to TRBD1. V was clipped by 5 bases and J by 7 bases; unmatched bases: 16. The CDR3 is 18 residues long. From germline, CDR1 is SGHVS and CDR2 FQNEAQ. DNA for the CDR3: TGTGCCAGCAGCCCTGGGGACAGGGGTGCTCTGTTTGCTGAAAAACTGTTTTTT. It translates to CASSPGDRGALFAEKLFF.

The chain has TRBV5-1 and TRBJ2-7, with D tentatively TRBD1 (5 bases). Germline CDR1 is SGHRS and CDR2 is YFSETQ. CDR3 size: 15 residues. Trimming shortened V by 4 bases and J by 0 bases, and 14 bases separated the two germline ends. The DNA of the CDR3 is TGCGCCAGCAGCCTTGAAACAGGCCACTCCTACGAGCAGTACTTC. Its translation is CASSLETGHSYEQYF.

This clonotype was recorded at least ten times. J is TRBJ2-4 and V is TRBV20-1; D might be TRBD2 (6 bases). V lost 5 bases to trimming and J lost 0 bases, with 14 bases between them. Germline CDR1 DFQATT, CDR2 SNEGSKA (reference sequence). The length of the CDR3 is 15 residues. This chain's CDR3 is CSAPPGGLAKNIQYF. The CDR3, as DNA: TGCAGTGCTCCACCCGGGGGACTAGCCAAAAACATTCAGTACTTC.

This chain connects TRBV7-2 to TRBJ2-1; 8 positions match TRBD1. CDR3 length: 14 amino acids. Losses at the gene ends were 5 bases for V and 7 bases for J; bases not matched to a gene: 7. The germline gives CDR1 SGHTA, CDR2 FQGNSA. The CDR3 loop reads CASSPLTGANEQFF. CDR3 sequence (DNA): TGTGCCAGCAGCCCACTGACAGGGGCGAATGAGCAGTTCTTC.

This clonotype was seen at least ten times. The CDR3 DNA is TGCGCCAGCAGCTCCGGACTAGCGGGGGTGAAGTCAGATACGCAGTATTTT. Its translation is CASSSGLAGVKSDTQYF. The chain recombines TRBV5-1 with TRBJ2-3; TRBD2 matches 13 bases. In germline, CDR1 is SGHRS, CDR2 YFSETQ. This CDR3 has 17 residues. Trimming removed 3 bases from V and 4 bases from J; junction bases left unmatched: 8. Full variable domain (rest looked up from reference TRBV5-1 and TRBJ2-3): KAGVTQTPRYLIKTRGQQVTLSCSPISGHRSVSWYQQTPGQGLQFLFEYFSETQRNKGNFPGRFSGRQFSNSRSEMNVSTLELGDSALYLCASSSGLAGVKSDTQYFGPGTRLTVL.

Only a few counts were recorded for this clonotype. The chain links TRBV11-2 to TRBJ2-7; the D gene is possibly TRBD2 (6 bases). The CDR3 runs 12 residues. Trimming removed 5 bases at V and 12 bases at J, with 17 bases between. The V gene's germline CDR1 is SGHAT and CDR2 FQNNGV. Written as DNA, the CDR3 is TGTGCCAGCAGCCTCGGGGGTCAGGGTCCGTACTTC. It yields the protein CASSLGGQGPYF.

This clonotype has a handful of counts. As DNA, the CDR3 is TGTGCCAGCAGCATATCTTCAGGGGATCAGCCCCAGCATTTT. It translates to CASSISSGDQPQHF. The V call is TRBV12-3 or TRBV12-4, the J call TRBJ1-5, with a possible D match to TRBD1 (6 bases). This CDR3 is built from 14 residues. V was clipped by 6 bases and J by 5 bases, with 14 bases between them.

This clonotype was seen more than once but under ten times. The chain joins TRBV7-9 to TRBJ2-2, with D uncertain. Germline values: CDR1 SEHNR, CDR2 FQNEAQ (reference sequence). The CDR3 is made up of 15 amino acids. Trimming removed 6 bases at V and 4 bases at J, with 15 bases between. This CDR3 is CASSANWPRTGELFF. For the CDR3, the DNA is TGTGCCAGCAGTGCAAATTGGCCTCGCACCGGGGAGCTGTTTTTT.

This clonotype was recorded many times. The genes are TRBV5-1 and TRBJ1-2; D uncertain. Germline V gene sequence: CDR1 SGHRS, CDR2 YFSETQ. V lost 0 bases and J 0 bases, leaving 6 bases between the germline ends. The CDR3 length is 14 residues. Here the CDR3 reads CASSLDSPNYGYTF. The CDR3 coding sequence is TGCGCCAGCAGCTTGGACAGTCCTAACTATGGCTACACCTTC. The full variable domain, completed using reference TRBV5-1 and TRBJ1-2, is KAGVTQTPRYLIKTRGQQVTLSCSPISGHRSVSWYQQTPGQGLQFLFEYFSETQRNKGNFPGRFSGRQFSNSRSEMNVSTLELGDSALYLCASSLDSPNYGYTFGSGTRLTVV.

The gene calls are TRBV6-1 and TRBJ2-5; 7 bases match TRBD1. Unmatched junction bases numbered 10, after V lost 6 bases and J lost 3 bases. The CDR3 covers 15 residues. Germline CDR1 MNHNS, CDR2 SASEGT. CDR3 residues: CASSLKGAEEETQYF. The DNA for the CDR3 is TGTGCCAGCAGCCTAAAGGGGGCTGAAGAAGAGACCCAGTACTTC.

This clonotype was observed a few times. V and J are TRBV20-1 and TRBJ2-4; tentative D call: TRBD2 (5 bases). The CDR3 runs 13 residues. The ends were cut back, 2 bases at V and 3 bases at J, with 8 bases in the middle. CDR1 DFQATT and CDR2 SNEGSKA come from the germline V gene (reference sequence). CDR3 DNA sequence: TGCAGTGCTAGACCGGAGGTCAAAAACATTCAGTACTTC. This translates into CSARPEVKNIQYF.

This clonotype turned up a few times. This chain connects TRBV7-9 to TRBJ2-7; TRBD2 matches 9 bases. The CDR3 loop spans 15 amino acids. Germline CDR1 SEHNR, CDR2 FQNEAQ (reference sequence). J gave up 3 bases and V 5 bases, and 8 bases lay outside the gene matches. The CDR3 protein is CASSTSGLNYYEQYF. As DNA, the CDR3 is TGTGCCAGCAGCACTAGCGGGCTTAACTACTACGAGCAGTACTTC.

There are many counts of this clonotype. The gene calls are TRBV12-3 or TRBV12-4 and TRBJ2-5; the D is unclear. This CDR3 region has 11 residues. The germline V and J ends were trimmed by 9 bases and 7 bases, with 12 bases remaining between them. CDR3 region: CASRAGVTQYF. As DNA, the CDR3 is TGTGCCAGTCGTGCTGGTGTGACCCAGTACTTC.

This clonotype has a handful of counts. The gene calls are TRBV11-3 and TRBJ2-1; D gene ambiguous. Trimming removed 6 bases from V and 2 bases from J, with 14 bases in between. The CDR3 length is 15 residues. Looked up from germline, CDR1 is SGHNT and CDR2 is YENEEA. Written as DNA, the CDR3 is TGTGCCAGCAGTCATGACTTCCGCCCCTACAATGAGCAGTTCTTC. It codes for CASSHDFRPYNEQFF.

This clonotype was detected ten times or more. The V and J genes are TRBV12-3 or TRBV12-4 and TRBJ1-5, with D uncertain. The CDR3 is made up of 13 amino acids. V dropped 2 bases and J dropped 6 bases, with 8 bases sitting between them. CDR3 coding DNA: TGTGCCAGCAGTTTATGGGCGGTTCAGCCCCAGCATTTT. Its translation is CASSLWAVQPQHF.

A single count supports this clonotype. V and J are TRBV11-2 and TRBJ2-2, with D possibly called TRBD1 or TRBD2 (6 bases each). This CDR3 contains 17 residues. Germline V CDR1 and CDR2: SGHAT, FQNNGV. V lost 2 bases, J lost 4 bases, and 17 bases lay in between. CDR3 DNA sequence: TGTGCCAGCAGCTTATATCATCCGGGGGCGTCCACCGGGGAGCTGTTTTTT. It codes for CASSLYHPGASTGELFF. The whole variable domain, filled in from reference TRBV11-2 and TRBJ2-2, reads EAGVAQSPRYKIIEKRQSVAFWCNPISGHATLYWYQQILGQGPKLLIQFQNNGVVDDSQLPKDRFSAERLKGVDSTLKIQPAKLEDSAVYLCASSLYHPGASTGELFFGEGSRLTVL.

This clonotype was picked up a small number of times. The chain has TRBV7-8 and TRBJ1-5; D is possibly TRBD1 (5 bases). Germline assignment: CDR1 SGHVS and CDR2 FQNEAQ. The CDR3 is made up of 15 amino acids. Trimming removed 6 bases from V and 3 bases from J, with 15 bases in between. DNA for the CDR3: TGTGCCAGCAGGGAGAGCAGGGTACCCAATCAGCCCCAGCATTTT. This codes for CASRESRVPNQPQHF.

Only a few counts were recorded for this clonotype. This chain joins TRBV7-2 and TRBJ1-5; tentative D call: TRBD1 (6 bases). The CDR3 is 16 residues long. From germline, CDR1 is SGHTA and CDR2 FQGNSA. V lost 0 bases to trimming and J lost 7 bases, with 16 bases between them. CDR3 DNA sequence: TGTGCCAGCAGCTTAGCAACGGGGGGCGCGGGACAGCCCCAGCATTTT. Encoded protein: CASSLATGGAGQPQHF.